Below, one T cell receptor beta chain is given with its context. Germline V gene lookup returns CDR1 SGHTA and CDR2 FQGTGA. The CDR3 runs to 15 residues. With V trimmed by 5 bases and J by 2 bases, 5 bases remained unmatched. The PCR had 60 Vbeta and 13 Jbeta primers. The method was immunoSEQ multiplex PCR; TCRdb's version includes in-frame clones alone and lacks a portion of them. The sample has more than 130,000 clones; about 78% are singletons. The data are from a study of cytomegalovirus exposure and HLA in healthy donors. The sample comprised PBMCs. The clonotype was recovered from a man younger than 35 in good health and CMV-seronegative. J is TRBJ2-1 and V is TRBV7-3; 8 nucleotides align to TRBD2. The DNA for the CDR3 is TGTGCCAGCAGCGCTACACTAGCGGCCTACAATGAGCAGTTCTTC. Encoded protein: CASSATLAAYNEQFF.